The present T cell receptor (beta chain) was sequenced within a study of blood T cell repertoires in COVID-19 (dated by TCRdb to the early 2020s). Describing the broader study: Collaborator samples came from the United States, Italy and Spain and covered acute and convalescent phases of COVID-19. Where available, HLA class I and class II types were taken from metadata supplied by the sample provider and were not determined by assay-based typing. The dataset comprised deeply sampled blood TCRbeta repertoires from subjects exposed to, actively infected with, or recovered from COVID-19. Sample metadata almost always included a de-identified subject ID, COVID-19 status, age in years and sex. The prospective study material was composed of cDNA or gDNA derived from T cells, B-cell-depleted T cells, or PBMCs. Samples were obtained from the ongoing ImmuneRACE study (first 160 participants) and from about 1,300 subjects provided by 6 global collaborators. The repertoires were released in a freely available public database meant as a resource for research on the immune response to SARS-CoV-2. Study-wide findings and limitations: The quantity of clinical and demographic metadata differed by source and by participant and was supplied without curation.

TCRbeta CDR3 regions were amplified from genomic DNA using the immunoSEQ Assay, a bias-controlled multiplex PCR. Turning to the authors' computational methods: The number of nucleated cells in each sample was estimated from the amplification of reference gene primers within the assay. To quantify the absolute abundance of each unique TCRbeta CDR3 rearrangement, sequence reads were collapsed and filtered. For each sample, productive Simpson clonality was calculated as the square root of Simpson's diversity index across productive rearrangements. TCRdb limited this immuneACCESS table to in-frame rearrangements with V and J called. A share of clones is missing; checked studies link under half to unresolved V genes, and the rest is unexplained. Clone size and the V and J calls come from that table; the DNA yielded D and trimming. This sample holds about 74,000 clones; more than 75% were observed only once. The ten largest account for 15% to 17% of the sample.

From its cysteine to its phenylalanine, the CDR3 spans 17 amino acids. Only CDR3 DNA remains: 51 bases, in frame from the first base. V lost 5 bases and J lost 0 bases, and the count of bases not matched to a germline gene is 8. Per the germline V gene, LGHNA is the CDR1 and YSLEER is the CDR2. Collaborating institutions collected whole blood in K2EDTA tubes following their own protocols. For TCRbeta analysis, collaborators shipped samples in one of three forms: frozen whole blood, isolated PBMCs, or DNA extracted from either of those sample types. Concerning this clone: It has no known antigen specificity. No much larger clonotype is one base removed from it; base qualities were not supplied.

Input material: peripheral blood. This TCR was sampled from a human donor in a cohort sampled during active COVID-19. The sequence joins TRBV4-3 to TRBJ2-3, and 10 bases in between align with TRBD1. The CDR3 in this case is CASSIGTGDPSTDTQYF. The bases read TGCGCCAGCAGCATCGGGACAGGGGACCCTAGCACAGATACGCAGTATTTT.